This T cell receptor beta chain was documented in a study of blood T cell repertoires in COVID-19. The V gene end was trimmed by 3 bases and the J gene end by 2 bases; junction bases not matched to a gene: 13. The CDR3 consists of 17 residues. In its sample, this clone was seen once. Libraries were prepared by immunoSEQ multiplex PCR; TCRdb keeps only in-frame clonotypes and omits some of them. Found here are a few hundred thousand clones, roughly nine tenths of them singletons; the top ten hold 2.2%. The rearrangement joins TRBV5-3 to TRBJ1-1; 7 nucleotides line up with TRBD1. TRBV5-3 has ORF status, its function being uncertain. This clonotype was sampled from a woman aged 45-59 years with acute or convalescent COVID-19. The sequencing sample was made of peripheral blood. DNA for the CDR3: TGTGCCAGAAGCTCGACCCTTCGGGACAGCCTTAACACTGAAGCTTTCTTT. Translated: CARSSTLRDSLNTEAFF.